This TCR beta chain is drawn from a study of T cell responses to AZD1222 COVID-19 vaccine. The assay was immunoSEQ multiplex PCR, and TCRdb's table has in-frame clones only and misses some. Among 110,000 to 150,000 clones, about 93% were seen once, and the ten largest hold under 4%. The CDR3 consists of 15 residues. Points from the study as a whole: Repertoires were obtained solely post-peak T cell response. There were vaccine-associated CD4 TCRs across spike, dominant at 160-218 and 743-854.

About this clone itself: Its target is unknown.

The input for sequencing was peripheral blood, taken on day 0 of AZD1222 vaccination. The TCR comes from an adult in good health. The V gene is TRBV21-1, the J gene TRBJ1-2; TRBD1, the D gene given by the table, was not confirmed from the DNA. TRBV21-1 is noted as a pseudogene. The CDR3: CASSKPLHPNYGYTF. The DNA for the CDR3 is TGTGCCAGCAGCAAACCGTTACACCCGAACTATGGCTACACCTTC.